Listed here is a single T cell receptor beta chain. What it binds is not known. The entry originates in a study of cytomegalovirus exposure and HLA in healthy donors. Study in general: From HLA-typed donors, an early data release held tens of millions of unique TCRs.

Study-level results: According to reports, the classifier identified cytomegalovirus status with high specificity and sensitivity. In a later analysis, a missense DCLRE1C variant was linked to TCR beta V- and J-gene trimming. The study listed some 160 cytomegalovirus-associated TCR beta chains.

CDR3 size: 13 residues. The V end lost 2 bases, the J end lost 3 bases, and 6 bases lay between the germline ends. Germline V lookup: CDR1 MNHEY, CDR2 SMNVEV (reference sequence). 60 Vbeta and 13 Jbeta primers were used in PCR. Generated by immunoSEQ multiplex PCR, the TCRdb table keeps only in-frame clones and is missing some. The repertoire holds about 180,000 clones, with around 74% as singletons. The chain employs TRBV27 and TRBJ2-3; no reliable D call. Material: PBMCs. The sequence was obtained from a male donor in good health and CMV-seronegative. The chain's CDR3 is CASSLTWTDTQYF. The CDR3 coding sequence is TGTGCCAGCAGTTTAACTTGGACAGATACGCAGTATTTT.